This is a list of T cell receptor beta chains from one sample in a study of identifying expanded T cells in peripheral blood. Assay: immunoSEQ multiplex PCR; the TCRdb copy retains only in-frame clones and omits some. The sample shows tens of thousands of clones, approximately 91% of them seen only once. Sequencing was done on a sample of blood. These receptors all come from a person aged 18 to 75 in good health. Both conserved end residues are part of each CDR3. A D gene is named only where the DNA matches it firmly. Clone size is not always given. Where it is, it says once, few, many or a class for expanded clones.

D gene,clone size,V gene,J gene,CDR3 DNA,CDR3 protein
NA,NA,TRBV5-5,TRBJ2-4,TGTGCCAGCAGCCCCGCCGCGGTCCAAAACGGGATTCAGTACTTC,CASSPAAVQNGIQYF
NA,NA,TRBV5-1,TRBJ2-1,TGCGCCAGCAGCTTGGCGGGGCGGCTGTCCTACAATGAGCAGTTCTTC,CASSLAGRLSYNEQFF
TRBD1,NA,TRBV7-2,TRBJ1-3,TGTGCCAGCAGCTTAGCCGGGACAGGGAGCGGAAACACCATATATTTT,CASSLAGTGSGNTIYF
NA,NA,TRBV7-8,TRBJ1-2,TGTGCCAGCAGCCGAGACCTAGCGGGGGCGAACTATGGCTACACCTTC,CASSRDLAGANYGYTF
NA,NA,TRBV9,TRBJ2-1,TGTGCCAGCAGCGTAGTTGATCTCCGGGGTACGAATGAGCAGTTCTTC,CASSVVDLRGTNEQFF
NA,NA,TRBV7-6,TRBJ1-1,TGTGCCAGCAGCCACGAGGTGGGAGGGGCCTACACTGAAGCTTTCTTT,CASSHEVGGAYTEAFF
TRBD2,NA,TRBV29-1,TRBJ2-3,TGCAGCGCTTTACTAGCGGGAGCTAGCACAGATACGCAGTATTTT,CSALLAGASTDTQYF
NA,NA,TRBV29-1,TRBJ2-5,TGCAGCGTTGCCAACCTAGGACTGGTTCAAGAGACCCAGTACTTC,CSVANLGLVQETQYF
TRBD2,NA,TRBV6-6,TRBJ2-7,TGTGCCAGCAGCCTTTATAGGACTAGCAGCTACGAGCAGTACTTC,CASSLYRTSSYEQYF
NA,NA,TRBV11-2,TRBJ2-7,TGTGCCAGCAGCTCCTACGAGCAGTACTTC,CASSSYEQYF
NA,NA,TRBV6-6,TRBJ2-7,TGTGCCAGCTCCGGGTCGGCTGGGATCTCCTACGAGCAGTACTTC,CASSGSAGISYEQYF
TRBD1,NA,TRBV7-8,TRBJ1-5,TGTGCCAGCAGCTTAGTCCAGGGGGCCAATCAGCCCCAGCATTTT,CASSLVQGANQPQHF
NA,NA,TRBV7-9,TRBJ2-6,TGTGCCAGCTCCGGGGTACTGGTAGTCAACGTCCTGACTTTC,CASSGVLVVNVLTF
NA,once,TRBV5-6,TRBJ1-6,TGTGCCAGCAGCTCGTATAATTCACCCCTCCACTTT,CASSSYNSPLHF
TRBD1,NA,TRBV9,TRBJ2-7,TGTGCCAGCAGCGTAGGACAGGGGTTACCCTACGAGCAGTACTTC,CASSVGQGLPYEQYF
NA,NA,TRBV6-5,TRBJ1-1,TGTGCCAGCAGTGTTGACAGGATCTGGAACACTGAAGCTTTCTTT,CASSVDRIWNTEAFF
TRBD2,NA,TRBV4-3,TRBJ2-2,TGCGCCAGCAGCCAAGATTTGGCGGGACTAGGAACGACCGGGGAGCTGTTTTTT,CASSQDLAGLGTTGELFF
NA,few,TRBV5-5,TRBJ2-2,TGTGCCAGCAGCTTCGGGGTCACGAACACCGGGGAGCTGTTTTTT,CASSFGVTNTGELFF
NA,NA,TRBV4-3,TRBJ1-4,TGCGCCAGCAGCCAAGACCCGGGGGGGGGTGAAAAACTGTTTTTT,CASSQDPGGGEKLFF
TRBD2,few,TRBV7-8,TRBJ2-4,TGTGCCAGCAGCCTCGCTGATACCCGCGGGTCTAGCGGAAGACTAGCCAAAAACATTCAGTACTTC,CASSLADTRGSSGRLAKNIQYF
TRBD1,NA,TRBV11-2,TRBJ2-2,TGTGCCAGCAGCGTATGGACAGGGAACACCGGGGAGCTGTTTTTT,CASSVWTGNTGELFF
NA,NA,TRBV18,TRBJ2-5,TGTGCCAGCTCACCGGGCAGGAGGGAGACCCAGTACTTC,CASSPGRRETQYF
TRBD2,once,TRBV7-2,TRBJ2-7,TGTGCCAGCAGCCAACTAGCGGGGCCATACGAGCAGTACTTC,CASSQLAGPYEQYF
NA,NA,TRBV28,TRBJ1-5,TGTGCCAGCAGTTTGATCACAGGGCAGCCCCAGCATTTT,CASSLITGQPQHF
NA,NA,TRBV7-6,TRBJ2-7,TGTGCCAGCAGCTTATATAGGCAGGGCAGCTCCTACGAGCAGTACTTC,CASSLYRQGSSYEQYF
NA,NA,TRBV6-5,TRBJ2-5,TGTGCCAGCAGTTATAGGGACCTCGAGGAGACCCAGTACTTC,CASSYRDLEETQYF
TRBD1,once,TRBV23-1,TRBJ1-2,TGCGCCAGCGTGACAGGGGGTTCCTATGGCTACACCTTC,CASVTGGSYGYTF
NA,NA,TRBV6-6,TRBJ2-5,TGTGCCAGTAGCCTTTCGGGCCACTCAGAGACCCAGTACTTC,CASSLSGHSETQYF
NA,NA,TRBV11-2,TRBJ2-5,TGTGCCAGCAGCTTAGGGTTGAAAAGGGGCCAAGGGGAGACCCAGTACTTC,CASSLGLKRGQGETQYF
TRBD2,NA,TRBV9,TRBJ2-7,TGTGCCAGCAGCGTACCCGATAGCGGGAGGCAGTACTTC,CASSVPDSGRQYF
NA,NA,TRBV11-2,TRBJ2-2,TGTGCCAGCAGTGCGGGCCGGAGCACCGGGGAGCTGTTTTTT,CASSAGRSTGELFF
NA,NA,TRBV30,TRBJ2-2,TGTGCCTGGAGTGGAGGAATCGCCGGGGAGCTGTTTTTT,CAWSGGIAGELFF
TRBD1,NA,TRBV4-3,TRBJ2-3,TGCGCCAGCAGCCAAGGAACGACAGGGGGAACAGATACGCAGTATTTT,CASSQGTTGGTDTQYF
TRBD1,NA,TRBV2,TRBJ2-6,TGTGCCAGCAGGGATAGGACAGGGGGCTCTGGGGCCAACGTCCTGACTTTC,CASRDRTGGSGANVLTF
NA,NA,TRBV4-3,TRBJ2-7,TGCGCCAGCAGCCAAGCAATTGGGGGAGAGCAGTACTTC,CASSQAIGGEQYF
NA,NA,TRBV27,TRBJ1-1,TGTGCCAGCAGTTTAAGACGTCAGGCTGAAGCTTTCTTT,CASSLRRQAEAFF
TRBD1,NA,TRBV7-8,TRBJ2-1,TGTGCCAGCAGCCCTCCCGGACAGGGTGGCAATGAGCAGTTCTTC,CASSPPGQGGNEQFF
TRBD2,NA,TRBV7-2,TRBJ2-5,TGTGCCAGCAGTACGGGACTAGCGGTTTACCAAGAGACCCAGTACTTC,CASSTGLAVYQETQYF
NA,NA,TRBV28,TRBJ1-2,TGTGCCAGCAGTTTCAGGGGCTATGGCTACACCTTC,CASSFRGYGYTF
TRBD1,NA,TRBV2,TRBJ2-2,TGTGCCAGCAGTGAGGGGACAGGGTCCACCGGGGAGCTGTTTTTT,CASSEGTGSTGELFF
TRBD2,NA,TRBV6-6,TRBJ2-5,TGTGCCAGCAGTCCGCTAGCGGGAGAGTACCAAGAGACCCAGTACTTC,CASSPLAGEYQETQYF
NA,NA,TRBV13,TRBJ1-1,TGTGCCAGCAGCTTATGGCCGAACACTGAAGCTTTCTTT,CASSLWPNTEAFF
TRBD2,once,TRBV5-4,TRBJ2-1,TGTGCCAGCAGCTCCATATCTAGCGGGAGAGACCGCCAGTTCTTC,CASSSISSGRDRQFF
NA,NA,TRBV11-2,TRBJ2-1,TGTGCCAGCAGCTTAGTCTCACTAATTCAGTTCTTC,CASSLVSLIQFF
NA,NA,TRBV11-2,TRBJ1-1,TGTGCCAGCCTAGGTGGAGCTAACACTGAAGCTTTCTTT,CASLGGANTEAFF
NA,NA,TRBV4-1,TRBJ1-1,TGCGCCAGCAGCCAAGGGGGGAACACTGAAGCTTTCTTT,CASSQGGNTEAFF
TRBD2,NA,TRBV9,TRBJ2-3,TGTGCCAGCAGCGTAGCTTCTCCTAGCGGGAGTACAGATACGCAGTATTTT,CASSVASPSGSTDTQYF
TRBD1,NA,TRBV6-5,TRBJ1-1,TGTGCCAGCAGTTACCCCAGGGGGGCAAGGTCCGAAGCTTTCTTT,CASSYPRGARSEAFF
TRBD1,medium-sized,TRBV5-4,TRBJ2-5,TGTGCCAGCAGCTTGAGGGACAGAAATCTTCAAGAGACCCAGTACTTC,CASSLRDRNLQETQYF
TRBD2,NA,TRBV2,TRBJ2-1,TGTGCCAGCAGTGATGGAAGCGGGGGGGTGAATGAGCAGTTCTTC,CASSDGSGGVNEQFF
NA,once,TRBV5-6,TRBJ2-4,TGTGCCAGCAGGGGAAGGATCGGGGAAAAAAACATTCAGTACTTC,CASRGRIGEKNIQYF
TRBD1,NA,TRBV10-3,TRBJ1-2,TGTGCCATCAGGCCGGGGACAGGGAATGGCTACACCTTC,CAIRPGTGNGYTF
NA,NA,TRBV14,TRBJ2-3,TGTGCCAGCAGCCGGTTAGGGGGAGCATCGGGAAGTACGCAGTATTTT,CASSRLGGASGSTQYF
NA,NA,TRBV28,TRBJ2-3,TGTGCCAGCAGCCGCCTTGGGGATTCGAGCACAGATACGCAGTATTTT,CASSRLGDSSTDTQYF
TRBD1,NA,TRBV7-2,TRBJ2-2,TGTGCCAGCAGCGTATGGACAGGGAACACCGGGGAGCTGTTTTTT,CASSVWTGNTGELFF
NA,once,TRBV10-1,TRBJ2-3,TGCGCCAGCAGTGAGGGGGCGGCTAGCACAGATACGCAGTATTTT,CASSEGAASTDTQYF
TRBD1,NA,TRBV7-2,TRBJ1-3,TGTGCCAGCAGCAGGAAGACAGGGGCCAACTCTGGAAACACCATATATTTT,CASSRKTGANSGNTIYF